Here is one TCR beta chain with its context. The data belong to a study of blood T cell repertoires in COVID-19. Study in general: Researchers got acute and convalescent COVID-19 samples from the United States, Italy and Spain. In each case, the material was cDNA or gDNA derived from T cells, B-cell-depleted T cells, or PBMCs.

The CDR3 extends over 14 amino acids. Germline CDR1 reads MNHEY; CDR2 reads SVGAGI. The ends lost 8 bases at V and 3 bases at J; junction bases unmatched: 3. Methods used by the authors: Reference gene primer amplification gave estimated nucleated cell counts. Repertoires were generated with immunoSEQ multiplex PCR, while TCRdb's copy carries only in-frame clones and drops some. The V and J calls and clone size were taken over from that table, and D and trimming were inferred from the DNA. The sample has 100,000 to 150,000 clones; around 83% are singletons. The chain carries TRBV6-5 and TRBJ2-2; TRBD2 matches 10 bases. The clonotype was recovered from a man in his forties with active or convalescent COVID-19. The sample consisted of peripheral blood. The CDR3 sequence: CASSSGGDTGELFF. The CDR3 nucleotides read TGTGCCAGCTCCAGCGGGGGGGACACCGGGGAGCTGTTTTTT.